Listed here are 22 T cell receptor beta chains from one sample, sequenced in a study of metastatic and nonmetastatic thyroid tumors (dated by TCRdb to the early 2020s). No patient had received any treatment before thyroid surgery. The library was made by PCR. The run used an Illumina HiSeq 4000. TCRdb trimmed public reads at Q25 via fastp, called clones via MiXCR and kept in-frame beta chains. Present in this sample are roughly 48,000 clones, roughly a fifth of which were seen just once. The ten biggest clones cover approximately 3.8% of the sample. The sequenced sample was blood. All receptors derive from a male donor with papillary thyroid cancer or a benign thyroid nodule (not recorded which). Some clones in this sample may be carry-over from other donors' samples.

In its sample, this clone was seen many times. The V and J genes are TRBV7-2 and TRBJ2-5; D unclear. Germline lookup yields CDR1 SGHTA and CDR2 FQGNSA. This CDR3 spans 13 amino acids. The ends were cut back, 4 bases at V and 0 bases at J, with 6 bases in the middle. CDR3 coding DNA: TGTGCCAGCAGCTCCTGGTACCAAGAGACCCAGTACTTC. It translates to CASSSWYQETQYF.

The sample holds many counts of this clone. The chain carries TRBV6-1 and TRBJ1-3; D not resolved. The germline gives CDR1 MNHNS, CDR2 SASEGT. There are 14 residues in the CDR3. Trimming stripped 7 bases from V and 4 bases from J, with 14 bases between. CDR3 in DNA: TGTGCCAGCATCTCCCCGGTCGGGGGAAACACCATATATTTT. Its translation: CASISPVGGNTIYF.

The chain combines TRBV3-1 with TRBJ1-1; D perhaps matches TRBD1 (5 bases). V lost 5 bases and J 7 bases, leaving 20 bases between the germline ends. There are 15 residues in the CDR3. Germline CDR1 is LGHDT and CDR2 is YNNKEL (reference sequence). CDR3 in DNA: TGTGCCAGCAGCACACTACGTTGGCAGGGTGGTGAAGCTTTCTTT. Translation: CASSTLRWQGGEAFF.

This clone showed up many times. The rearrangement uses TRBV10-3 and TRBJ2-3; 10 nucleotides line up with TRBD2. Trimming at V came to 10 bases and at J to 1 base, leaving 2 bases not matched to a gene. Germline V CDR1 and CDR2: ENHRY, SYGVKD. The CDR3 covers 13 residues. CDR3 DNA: TGTGCCACTGGACTAGCGGGCACAGATACGCAGTATTTT. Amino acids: CATGLAGTDTQYF.

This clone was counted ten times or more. This chain's CDR3 is CSASHKAGGPYEQYF. CDR3 DNA: TGCAGTGCTAGTCACAAAGCGGGAGGGCCCTACGAGCAGTACTTC. The chain is built from TRBV20-1 and TRBJ2-7; 10 nucleotides align to TRBD2. The V gene's germline CDR1 is DFQATT and CDR2 SNEGSKA (reference sequence). This CDR3 spans 15 amino acids. With V trimmed by 3 bases and J by 2 bases, 7 bases remained unmatched.

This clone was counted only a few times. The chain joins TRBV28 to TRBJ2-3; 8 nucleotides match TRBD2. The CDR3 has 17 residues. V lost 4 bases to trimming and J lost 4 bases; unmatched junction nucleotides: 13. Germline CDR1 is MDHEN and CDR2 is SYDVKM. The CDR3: CASSYNFRGGLSDTQYF. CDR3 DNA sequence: TGTGCCAGCAGTTACAATTTTCGGGGGGGACTGTCAGATACGCAGTATTTT.

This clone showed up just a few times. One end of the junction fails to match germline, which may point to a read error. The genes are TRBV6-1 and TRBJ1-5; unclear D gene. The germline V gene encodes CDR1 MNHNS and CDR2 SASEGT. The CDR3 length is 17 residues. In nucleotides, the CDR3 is TGTGCCAGCAATGACGGAGGGCAGTCTAGGATCAATCAGCCCCAACATTTT. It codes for CASNDGGQSRINQPQHF.

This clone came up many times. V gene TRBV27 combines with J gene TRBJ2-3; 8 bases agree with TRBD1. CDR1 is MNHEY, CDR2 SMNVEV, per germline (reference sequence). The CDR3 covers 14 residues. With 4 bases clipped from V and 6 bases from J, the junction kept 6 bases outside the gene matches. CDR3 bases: TGTGCCAGCAGTTCCACAGGGGGTAGGGATACGCAGTATTTT. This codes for CASSSTGGRDTQYF.

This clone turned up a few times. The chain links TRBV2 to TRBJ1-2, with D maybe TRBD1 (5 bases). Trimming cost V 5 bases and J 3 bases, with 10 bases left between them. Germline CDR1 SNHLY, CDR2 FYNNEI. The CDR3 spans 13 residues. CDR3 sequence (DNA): TGTGCCAGCAGTATTGGGGCCTACTATGGCTACACCTTC. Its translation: CASSIGAYYGYTF. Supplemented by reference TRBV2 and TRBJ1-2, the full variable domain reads EPEVTQTPSHQVTQMGQEVILRCVPISNHLYFYWYRQILGQKVEFLVSFYNNEISEKSEIFDDQFSVERPDGSNFTLKIRSTKLEDSAMYFCASSIGAYYGYTFGSGTRLTVV.

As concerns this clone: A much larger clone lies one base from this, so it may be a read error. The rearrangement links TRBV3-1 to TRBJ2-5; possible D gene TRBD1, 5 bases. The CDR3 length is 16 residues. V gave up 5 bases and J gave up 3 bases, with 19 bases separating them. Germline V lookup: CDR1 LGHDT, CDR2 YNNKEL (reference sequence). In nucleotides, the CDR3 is TGTGCCAGCAGCACAATGGAACAGGCATTCAAAGAGACCCAGTACTTC. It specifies CASSTMEQAFKETQYF.

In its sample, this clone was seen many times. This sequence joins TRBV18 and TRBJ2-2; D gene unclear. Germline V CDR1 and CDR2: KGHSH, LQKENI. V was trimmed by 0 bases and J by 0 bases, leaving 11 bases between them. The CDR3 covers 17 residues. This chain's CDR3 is CASSPPRNGANTGELFF. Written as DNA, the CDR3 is TGTGCCAGCTCACCACCGAGGAACGGCGCGAACACCGGGGAGCTGTTTTTT.

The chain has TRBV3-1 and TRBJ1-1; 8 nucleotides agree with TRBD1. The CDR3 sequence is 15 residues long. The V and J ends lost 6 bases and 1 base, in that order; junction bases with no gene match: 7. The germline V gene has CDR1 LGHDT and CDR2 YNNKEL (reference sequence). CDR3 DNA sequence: TGTGCCAGCAGTCCTCCGGGACAGGCGAACACTGAAGCTTTCTTT. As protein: CASSPPGQANTEAFF.

DNA of the CDR3: TGCAGTGTGGTAGGTCGCTACGAGCAGTACTTC. Protein sequence: CSVVGRYEQYF. The chain combines TRBV20-1 with TRBJ2-7; D remains ambiguous. CDR3 length equals 11 residues. Germline CDR1 reads DFQATT; CDR2 reads SNEGSKA (reference sequence). V was clipped by 7 bases and J by 3 bases, with 10 bases between them.

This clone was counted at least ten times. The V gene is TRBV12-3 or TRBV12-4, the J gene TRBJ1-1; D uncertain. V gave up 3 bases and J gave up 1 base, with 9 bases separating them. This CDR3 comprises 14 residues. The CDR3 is CASSFQVSNTEAFF. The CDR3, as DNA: TGTGCCAGCAGTTTTCAGGTTTCGAACACTGAAGCTTTCTTT.

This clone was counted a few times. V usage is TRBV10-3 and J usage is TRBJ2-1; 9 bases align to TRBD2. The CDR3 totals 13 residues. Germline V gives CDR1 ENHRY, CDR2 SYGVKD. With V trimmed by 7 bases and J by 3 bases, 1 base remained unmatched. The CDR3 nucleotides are TGTGCCATCAATAGCGGGAGCTACAATGAGCAGTTCTTC. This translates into CAINSGSYNEQFF.

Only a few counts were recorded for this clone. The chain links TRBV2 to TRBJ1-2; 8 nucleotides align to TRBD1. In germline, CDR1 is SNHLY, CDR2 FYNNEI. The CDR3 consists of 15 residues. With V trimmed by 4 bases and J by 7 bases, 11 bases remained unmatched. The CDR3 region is CASSGLRGRTFGYTF. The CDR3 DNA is TGTGCCAGCAGTGGGCTCAGGGGGCGCACTTTTGGCTACACCTTC. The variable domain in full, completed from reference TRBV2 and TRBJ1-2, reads EPEVTQTPSHQVTQMGQEVILRCVPISNHLYFYWYRQILGQKVEFLVSFYNNEISEKSEIFDDQFSVERPDGSNFTLKIRSTKLEDSAMYFCASSGLRGRTFGYTFGSGTRLTVV.

In nucleotides, the CDR3 is TGCGCCAGCAGCCAAGAACGGGATCAGCCCCAGCATTTT. As protein: CASSQERDQPQHF. The rearrangement uses TRBV4-1 and TRBJ1-5; D not resolved. The CDR3 sequence is 13 residues long. Germline values: CDR1 MGHRA, CDR2 YSYEKL. Trimming took 0 bases from V and 5 from J, leaving 5 bases between them.

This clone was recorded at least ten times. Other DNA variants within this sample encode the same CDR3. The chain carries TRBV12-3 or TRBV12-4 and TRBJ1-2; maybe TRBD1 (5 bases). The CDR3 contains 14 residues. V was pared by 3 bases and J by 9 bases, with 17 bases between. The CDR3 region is CASSFYLGQESYTF. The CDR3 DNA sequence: TGTGCCAGCAGTTTTTACCTTGGACAAGAAAGCTACACCTTC.

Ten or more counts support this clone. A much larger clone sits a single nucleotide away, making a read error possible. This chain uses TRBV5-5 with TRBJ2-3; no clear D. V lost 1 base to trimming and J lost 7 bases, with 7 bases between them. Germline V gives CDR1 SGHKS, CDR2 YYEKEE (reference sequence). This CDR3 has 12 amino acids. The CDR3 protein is CASSLRTYTQYF. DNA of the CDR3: TGTGCCAGCAGCTTGAGAACATATACGCAGTATTTT.

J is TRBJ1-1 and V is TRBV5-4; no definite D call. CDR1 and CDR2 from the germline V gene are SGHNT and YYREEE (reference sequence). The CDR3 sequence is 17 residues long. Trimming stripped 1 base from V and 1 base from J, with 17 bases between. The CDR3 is CASSLRELILRNTEAFF. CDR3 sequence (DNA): TGTGCCAGCAGCTTGAGGGAGTTAATTTTAAGGAACACTGAAGCTTTCTTT.

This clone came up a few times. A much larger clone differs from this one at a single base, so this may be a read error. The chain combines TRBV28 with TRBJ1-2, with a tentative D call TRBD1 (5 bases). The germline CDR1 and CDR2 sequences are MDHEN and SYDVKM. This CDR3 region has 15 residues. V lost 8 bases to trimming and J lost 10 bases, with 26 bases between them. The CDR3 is CASRLGAVSPPTYTF. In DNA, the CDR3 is TGTGCCAGCCGATTAGGGGCAGTTTCCCCTCCGACCTACACCTTC.

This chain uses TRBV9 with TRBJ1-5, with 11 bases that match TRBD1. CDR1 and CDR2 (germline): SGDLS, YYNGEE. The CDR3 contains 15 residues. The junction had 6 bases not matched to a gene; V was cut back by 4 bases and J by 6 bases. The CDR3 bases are TGTGCCAGCAGCCCCGGACAGGGGGCGGGTCAGCCCCAGCATTTT. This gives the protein CASSPGQGAGQPQHF. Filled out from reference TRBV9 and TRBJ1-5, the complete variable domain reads DSGVTQTPKHLITATGQRVTLRCSPRSGDLSVYWYQQSLDQGLQFLIQYYNGEERAKGNILERFSAQQFPDLHSELNLSSLELGDSALYFCASSPGQGAGQPQHFGDGTRLSIL.